This is a list of T cell receptor beta chains from one sample in a study of blood T cell repertoires in COVID-19. The data were produced by immunoSEQ multiplex PCR, yet TCRdb's version contains in-frame clones alone and is incomplete. The data show 68,000 or so clones, around 84% seen once. Material: peripheral blood. The receptors stem from a man aged 50 to 60 with acute or convalescent COVID-19. Both conserved end residues are part of each CDR3.

>TRBV7-2|TRBJ1-5
CASSSGRYQPQHF
>TRBV27|TRBJ2-7
CASSPGTGGGEQYF
>TRBV9|TRBJ2-1
CASSVASGGAGEQFF
>TRBV10-2|TRBJ1-5
CASSESSGQPQHF
>TRBV9|TRBJ2-2
CASSVAGAGVSTGELFF
>TRBV6-1|TRBJ1-6
CASSEAPTHNSPLHF
>TRBV6-4|TRBJ2-1
CASSAGQLGEQFF
>TRBV5-1|TRBJ2-7
CASTGLAGSNEQYF
>TRBV28|TRBJ1-6
CALGGGLSPLHF
>TRBV18|TRBJ1-4
CASSPTWGANEKLFF
>TRBV10-2|TRBJ2-5
CASSVPGGKTQYF
>TRBV5-1|TRBJ1-3
CASGGDGNTIYF
>TRBV19|TRBJ1-5
CASSIFLYSNQPQHF
>TRBV7-6|TRBJ2-2
CASSPSGTPSTGELFF
>TRBV5-1|TRBJ2-7
CASSLARQGMGEQYF
>TRBV28|TRBJ1-5
CASSLSFDQPQHF
>TRBV10-3|TRBJ1-3
CAISETGDGNTIYF
>TRBV27|TRBJ2-7
CASSIRTSGVGGYEQYF
>TRBV18|TRBJ2-7
CASSLETGGFYEQYF
>TRBV5-1|TRBJ2-6
CASSWGTFRSSSGANVLTF
>TRBV18|TRBJ1-6
CASSPDRSSPLHF
>TRBV9|TRBJ1-2
CASSGRYTGTGGGYTF
>TRBV5-1|TRBJ2-1
CASSRTSGGAGNEQFF
>TRBV27|TRBJ2-6
CASSSARAPSGANVLTF
>TRBV7-9|TRBJ1-1
CASSLRAREEAFF
>TRBV7-9|TRBJ1-1
CASSLARPEAFF
>TRBV5-1|TRBJ2-3
CASSLGQQGARDTQYF
>TRBV19|TRBJ1-5
CASKEGLSNQPQHF
>TRBV7-2|TRBJ2-2
CASSIGIRHSVGELFF
>TRBV5-5|TRBJ1-5
CASSLDSYSNQPQHF
>TRBV28|TRBJ2-7
CASSPTASGINYEQYF
>TRBV2|TRBJ1-1
CASSENGAENTEAFF
>TRBV14|TRBJ1-2
CASSSRGANYGYTF
>TRBV23-1|TRBJ1-5
CASSQGGQGNQPQHF
>TRBV29-1|TRBJ2-7
CSVDGSGGSYEQYF
>TRBV11-3|TRBJ1-2
CASSFSGAHYGYTF
>TRBV4-2|TRBJ1-6
CASSHHSGNSPLHF
>TRBV4-1|TRBJ1-3
CASSQDEEQAGNTIYF
>TRBV2|TRBJ2-5
CASNSGRLTNPQETQYF
>TRBV19|TRBJ2-7
CASSKALTGASTYEQYF
>TRBV24-1|TRBJ1-5
CATSETGINQPQHF
>TRBV7-3|TRBJ1-5
CASSLHAGPNQPQHF
>TRBV28|TRBJ2-7
CASSPRVGLRGEQYF
>TRBV6-5|TRBJ1-2
CASTRQGANYGYTF
>TRBV29-1|TRBJ1-2
CSVPRRTGKNLSALYGYTF
>TRBV5-1|TRBJ2-6
CASRAAGTGGVLTF
>TRBV11-2|TRBJ2-1
CASSLHWRELNNEQFF
>TRBV9|TRBJ1-3
CASSRTQGFLPASGNTIYF
>TRBV11-3|TRBJ2-2
CASSLPRTGAGGELFF
>TRBV6-6|TRBJ2-7
CASSNSGTGPYEQYF
>TRBV3-1/TRBV3-2|TRBJ2-7
CASSPPVWTSGDYEQYF
>TRBV15|TRBJ2-7
CATSRVPSGANAEQYF
>TRBV30|TRBJ2-3
CAWSAGLAGVDTQYF